These T cell receptor beta chains were read from a single sample in a study of T cell responses to AZD1222 COVID-19 vaccine. Sequenced by immunoSEQ multiplex PCR; TCRdb stores in-frame clones only, minus some. The sample contains 85,000 to 110,000 clones, roughly 88% of which appear only once. This sample comprised peripheral blood, obtained on day 0 of AZD1222 vaccination. These receptors originate from an adult in good health. Both conserved end residues are part of each CDR3. Fields, in order: clone size, D gene, J gene, V gene, CDR3 DNA, CDR3 protein. A D gene is named only where the DNA matches it firmly. Clone size appears in some rows only: once, few, many, or a class for an expanded clone.

clone size: NA; D gene: NA; J gene: TRBJ1-2; V gene: TRBV6-5; CDR3 DNA: TGTGCCAGCAGTCGTCCGGATGGTCCCTATGGCTACACCTTC; CDR3 protein: CASSRPDGPYGYTF
clone size: once; D gene: TRBD2; J gene: TRBJ2-5; V gene: TRBV7-2; CDR3 DNA: TGTGCCAGCAGCTTTCAATTGCTAGCGGGGGAAGAGACCCAGTACTTC; CDR3 protein: CASSFQLLAGEETQYF
clone size: NA; D gene: NA; J gene: TRBJ1-4; V gene: TRBV10-1; CDR3 DNA: TGCGCCAGCAGTGATGGCTCAACTAATGAAAAACTGTTTTTT; CDR3 protein: CASSDGSTNEKLFF
clone size: NA; D gene: NA; J gene: TRBJ2-7; V gene: TRBV11-3; CDR3 DNA: TGTGCCAGCAGCTTAGGATGGGACGAGCAGTACTTC; CDR3 protein: CASSLGWDEQYF
clone size: NA; D gene: NA; J gene: TRBJ1-1; V gene: TRBV6-2/TRBV6-3; CDR3 DNA: TGTGCCAGCAGTTACCAGGGTGCCAGTGAAGCTTTCTTT; CDR3 protein: CASSYQGASEAFF
clone size: NA; D gene: NA; J gene: TRBJ1-5; V gene: TRBV30; CDR3 DNA: TGTGCCTGGAGCAAGGGAAAGGGTCAGCCCCAGCATTTT; CDR3 protein: CAWSKGKGQPQHF
clone size: medium-sized; D gene: NA; J gene: TRBJ1-4; V gene: TRBV25-1; CDR3 DNA: TGTGCCAGCAGTCCGGGACCGTCGAATGAAAAACTGTTTTTT; CDR3 protein: CASSPGPSNEKLFF
clone size: NA; D gene: TRBD2; J gene: TRBJ2-7; V gene: TRBV5-1; CDR3 DNA: TGCGCCAGCAGCTTGGCTCTAGCGGGTTCCTACGAGCAGTACTTC; CDR3 protein: CASSLALAGSYEQYF
clone size: NA; D gene: TRBD1; J gene: TRBJ1-2; V gene: TRBV5-1; CDR3 DNA: TGCGCCAGCAGCTCCGGGACAGGGGCTAACTATGGCTACACCTTC; CDR3 protein: CASSSGTGANYGYTF
clone size: NA; D gene: NA; J gene: TRBJ1-5; V gene: TRBV19; CDR3 DNA: TGTGCCAGTAGTAGCAGAGAGACGGGCAATCAGCCCCAGCATTTT; CDR3 protein: CASSSRETGNQPQHF
clone size: NA; D gene: NA; J gene: TRBJ1-3; V gene: TRBV27; CDR3 DNA: TGTGCCAGCAGAAGGGAGGGGTCTGGAAACACCATATATTTT; CDR3 protein: CASRREGSGNTIYF
clone size: once; D gene: NA; J gene: TRBJ1-2; V gene: TRBV7-2; CDR3 DNA: TGTGCCAGCAGCAGCCGGGACGCTGGTAACTATGGCTACACCTTC; CDR3 protein: CASSSRDAGNYGYTF
clone size: NA; D gene: NA; J gene: TRBJ2-6; V gene: TRBV30; CDR3 DNA: TGTGCCTGGAGCCTTTCGGCCCGAACGGGGGTCCTGACTTTC; CDR3 protein: CAWSLSARTGVLTF
clone size: NA; D gene: NA; J gene: TRBJ1-1; V gene: TRBV5-1; CDR3 DNA: TGCGCCAGCAGCTTTACAGTCGGGGACACTGAAGCTTTCTTT; CDR3 protein: CASSFTVGDTEAFF
clone size: NA; D gene: NA; J gene: TRBJ1-2; V gene: TRBV3-1/TRBV3-2; CDR3 DNA: TGTGCCAGCAGCCCGCAGGCACGAAGGTATGGCTACACCTTC; CDR3 protein: CASSPQARRYGYTF
clone size: few; D gene: NA; J gene: TRBJ1-1; V gene: TRBV7-8; CDR3 DNA: TGTGCCAGCAGCATCACCGGCGGGGATATCGGCACTGAAGCTTTCTTT; CDR3 protein: CASSITGGDIGTEAFF
clone size: few; D gene: NA; J gene: TRBJ2-1; V gene: TRBV4-1; CDR3 DNA: TGCGCCAGCAGCCAAGTTAGGGGTCAGGGGTCGTACAATGAGCAGTTCTTC; CDR3 protein: CASSQVRGQGSYNEQFF
clone size: NA; D gene: NA; J gene: TRBJ1-1; V gene: TRBV19; CDR3 DNA: TGTGCCAGTAGTCCAATACCTGAAGCTTTCTTT; CDR3 protein: CASSPIPEAFF
clone size: NA; D gene: NA; J gene: TRBJ1-2; V gene: TRBV28; CDR3 DNA: TGTGCCAGCAGTCGTCAGGGGAACGATGGCTACACCTTC; CDR3 protein: CASSRQGNDGYTF
clone size: NA; D gene: NA; J gene: TRBJ2-5; V gene: TRBV5-1; CDR3 DNA: TGCGCCAGCAGCTTGGCCCTCAGGGTTGCGGAGACCCAGTACTTC; CDR3 protein: CASSLALRVAETQYF
clone size: NA; D gene: TRBD1; J gene: TRBJ1-2; V gene: TRBV6-2/TRBV6-3; CDR3 DNA: TGTGCCAGCAGTGCTGGGGACAGACCGCATGGCTACACCTTC; CDR3 protein: CASSAGDRPHGYTF
clone size: NA; D gene: NA; J gene: TRBJ2-3; V gene: TRBV7-9; CDR3 DNA: TGTGCCAGCAGGCTCGGGGCAAGAGATACGCAGTATTTT; CDR3 protein: CASRLGARDTQYF
clone size: NA; D gene: TRBD1; J gene: TRBJ1-1; V gene: TRBV28; CDR3 DNA: TGTGCCAGCAGACCGGGACAGAAACTTTCTGAAGCTTTCTTT; CDR3 protein: CASRPGQKLSEAFF
clone size: once; D gene: NA; J gene: TRBJ2-7; V gene: TRBV7-2; CDR3 DNA: TGTGCCAGCAGCTCTTACATGGCCTACGAGCAGTACTTC; CDR3 protein: CASSSYMAYEQYF
clone size: medium-sized; D gene: NA; J gene: TRBJ1-5; V gene: TRBV6-1; CDR3 DNA: TGTGCCAGCAGTGAAGCGTGGGACTTGGCCCTGACAAATTTT; CDR3 protein: CASSEAWDLALTNF
clone size: once; D gene: TRBD1; J gene: TRBJ1-1; V gene: TRBV7-8; CDR3 DNA: TGTGCCAGCAGCCAGAATCCAGGGGGCAACACTGAAGCTTTCTTT; CDR3 protein: CASSQNPGGNTEAFF